This T cell receptor (beta chain) originates from a study of Ad26.COV2.S vaccination and SARS-CoV-2 variants. Broader study findings: Vaccine recipients and placebo recipients showed similar non-spike TCR breadth.

This sample's treatment: around 19 received Ad26.COV2.S at low or high dose, single or two shots; about five received placebo; per-sample allocation not given. The study sampled participants on day 63 after the first vaccine or placebo injection. Boston hosted the donor, who was an adult aged 18-55 years. As to this clone: Its antigen is unidentified.

Produced via immunoSEQ multiplex PCR; TCRdb's table is partial and in-frame only. The sample holds over 350,000 clones, more than 85% seen once. This receptor was identified in a person aged 18-65 years who received the Ad26.COV2.S COVID-19 vaccine or a placebo. The sequenced sample was peripheral blood, obtained in a trial of Ad26.COV2.S vaccine versus placebo.

CDR3 nucleotide sequence: TGCGCCAGCAGCTACCAACAGGGGTCGTACAATGAGCAGTTCTTC. Translation gives CASSYQQGSYNEQFF. The chain couples TRBV5-1 to TRBJ2-1, with 7 bases identical to TRBD1. V gave up 3 bases and J gave up 4 bases; unmatched junction bases: 7. Per germline, CDR1 SGHRS and CDR2 YFSETQ. This CDR3 has 15 amino acids.